Listed below are T cell receptor beta chains from one sample, sequenced in a study of T cells in Graves' hyperthyroidism and ophthalmopathy. TCRdb passed the multiplex PCR reads through MiXCR, listing each CDR3 protein once. This repertoire shows roughly 500,000 distinct CDR3 sequences, 40% to 50% found once; its top ten account for 35% to 50%. What was sequenced was peripheral blood or thyroid tissue (not recorded which). The receptors were gathered from an adult woman with Graves' disease, either hyperthyroidism or ophthalmopathy (not recorded which). Both conserved end residues are trimmed from each CDR3. The D gene is left open where the match is weak.

J gene | V gene | CDR3 length | D gene | CDR3 protein
TRBJ1-2 | TRBV20-1 | 11 | TRBD1 | SARRTGADGYT
TRBJ1-2 | TRBV2 | 12 | TRBD1 | ASRPTGPNYGYT
TRBJ1-2 | TRBV20-1 | 9 | TRBD1 | SAPPQGAYT
TRBJ2-2 | TRBV13 | 14 | TRBD2 | ASSLATGGSTGELF
TRBJ1-5 | TRBV19 | 11 | . | ASNRIYNQPQH
TRBJ1-1 | TRBV6-2/TRBV6-3 | 14 | TRBD1 | ASSYSPGQGKTEAS
TRBJ2-5 | TRBV29-1 | 10 | . | SVVEGFETQY
TRBJ2-7 | TRBV29-1 | 13 | TRBD2 | SVDGVGTSGSEQY
TRBJ1-1 | TRBV5-6 | 10 | . | ASRRGSTEAF
TRBJ1-4 | TRBV10-3 | 13 | . | AISESEQTNEKLF
TRBJ1-1 | TRBV20-1 | 12 | . | SARVGGSYTEAF
TRBJ2-6 | TRBV19 | 14 | . | ASSFVPTSGANVLT
TRBJ2-5 | TRBV10-3 | 14 | . | AISAPEGRLQETQY
TRBJ1-4 | TRBV9 | 13 | . | ASSVGGGEDEKLF
TRBJ2-5 | TRBV7-2 | 13 | . | ASSPLTGKQETQY
TRBJ1-6 | TRBV20-1 | 14 | . | SARVRGSSYNSPLH
TRBJ2-7 | TRBV10-3 | 11 | . | AISGGKTYEQY